This entry lists 14 T cell receptor beta chains sequenced from one sample in a study of blood T cell repertoires in COVID-19. Here immunoSEQ multiplex PCR was the method, and the copy in TCRdb shows in-frame clones only, minus some. The data hold more than 65,000 clones, with over 60% observed a single time. Sequences were obtained from peripheral blood. The receptors shown here come from a woman aged 80 or over with active or convalescent COVID-19.

V is TRBV5-1 and J is TRBJ2-7; D gene ambiguous. The length of the CDR3 is 13 residues. Germline values: CDR1 SGHRS, CDR2 YFSETQ. V lost 1 base and J 6 bases, leaving 11 bases between the germline ends. This chain's CDR3 is CASSLTVSAEQYF. The CDR3 nucleotides are TGCGCCAGCAGCTTGACAGTATCCGCCGAGCAGTACTTC.

The chain combines TRBV3-1 (or the pseudogene TRBV3-2) with TRBJ1-2; no clear D gene. The germline gives CDR1 LGHDT, CDR2 YNNKEL (reference sequence). The CDR3 has 12 residues. V was trimmed by 4 bases and J by 3 bases, leaving 6 bases between them. The DNA of the CDR3 is TGTGCCAGCAGCCTCAGCGACTATGGCTACACCTTC. Protein sequence: CASSLSDYGYTF.

Many counts were recorded for this clone. The chain couples TRBV11-2 to TRBJ1-1, with 8 bases aligning to TRBD1. CDR3 length: 13 residues. Per the germline V gene, CDR1 is SGHAT and CDR2 is FQNNGV. After removal of 5 bases from V and 7 bases from J, the junction contained 6 bases not matched to a gene. The chain's CDR3 is CASSPVGTGEAFF. DNA of the CDR3: TGTGCCAGCAGCCCCGTGGGGACAGGTGAAGCTTTCTTT.

J is TRBJ2-5 and V is TRBV10-1; no clear D gene. The CDR3 consists of 12 residues. Germline V gene sequence: CDR1 WNHNN, CDR2 SYGVQD (reference sequence). The V gene lost 6 bases and the J gene lost 9 bases, with 14 bases spanning the gap. DNA for the CDR3: TGCGCCAGCAGAAACCCTCGTTGCGCCCAGTACTTC. This sequence encodes CASRNPRCAQYF.

V gene TRBV5-4 combines with J gene TRBJ1-3; TRBD1 agrees at 8 bases. J was trimmed by 2 bases and V by 4 bases; bases with no gene match: 2. From germline, CDR1 is SGHNT and CDR2 YYREEE (reference sequence). There are 14 residues in the CDR3. The CDR3 is CASSPDRAGNTIYF. As DNA, the CDR3 is TGTGCCAGCAGCCCGGACAGGGCTGGAAACACCATATATTTT.

The chain recombines TRBV7-2 with TRBJ1-5; D is uncertain. Trimming removed 4 bases at V and 11 bases at J, with 15 bases between. Germline assignment: CDR1 SGHTA and CDR2 FQGNSA. There are 13 residues in the CDR3. Here the CDR3 DNA reads TGTGCCAGCAGCTCCCCCACCGGGAGGACCCAGCATTTT. Amino acids: CASSSPTGRTQHF. Looking up the rest from reference TRBV7-2 and TRBJ1-5 gives the full variable domain: GAGVSQSPSNKVTEKGKDVELRCDPISGHTALYWYRQSLGQGLEFLIYFQGNSAPDKSGLPSDRFSAERTGGSVSTLTIQRTQQEDSAVYLCASSSPTGRTQHFGDGTRLSIL.

V usage is TRBV28 and J usage is TRBJ2-1; perhaps TRBD2 as D (5 bases). The CDR3 loop spans 14 amino acids. The V gene lost 10 bases and the J gene lost 4 bases, with 17 bases spanning the gap. Germline loops: CDR1 MDHEN, CDR2 SYDVKM. The CDR3 coding sequence is TGTGCCACCTCGTCGGAGACGGGATACAATGAGCAGTTCTTC. As protein: CATSSETGYNEQFF.

The gene calls are TRBV5-1 and TRBJ2-6, with D perhaps TRBD1 (5 bases). The CDR3 runs 15 residues. Germline V gives CDR1 SGHRS, CDR2 YFSETQ. The germline V and J ends were trimmed by 2 bases and 2 bases, with 8 bases remaining between them. The CDR3: CASSFIRAGANVLTF. The CDR3 coding sequence is TGCGCCAGCAGCTTCATCAGGGCTGGGGCCAACGTCCTGACTTTC.

This clone was counted many times. V gene TRBV5-6 combines with J gene TRBJ2-2; 7 positions agree with TRBD1. Per the germline V gene, CDR1 is SGHDT and CDR2 is YYEEEE. Trimming cost V 2 bases and J 4 bases; bases outside gene matches: 8. The CDR3 covers 16 residues. The CDR3 bases are TGTGCCAGCAGCTTTATTGGACAGGCGACCACCGGGGAGCTGTTTTTT. It is translated as CASSFIGQATTGELFF. The whole variable domain, remainder taken from reference TRBV5-6 and TRBJ2-2, is DAGVTQSPTHLIKTRGQQVTLRCSPKSGHDTVSWYQQALGQGPQFIFQYYEEEERQRGNFPDRFSGHQFPNYSSELNVNALLLGDSALYLCASSFIGQATTGELFFGEGSRLTVL.

The V call is TRBV6-2 or TRBV6-3, the J call TRBJ2-5, with 7 bases identical to TRBD1. The V segment lost 6 bases and the J segment 5 bases; nucleotides outside the gene matches: 12. The CDR3 is made up of 15 amino acids. The germline gives CDR1 MNHEY, CDR2 SVGEGT. Written as DNA, the CDR3 is TGTGCCAGCAGCCGACCCACAGGGGCTCTGGAGACCCAGTACTTC. Protein: CASSRPTGALETQYF.

The chain employs TRBV6-6 and TRBJ2-1; D is possibly TRBD2 (6 bases). Germline V gives CDR1 MNHNY, CDR2 SVGAGI (reference sequence). This CDR3 is 15 amino acids long. Between the trimmed V and J ends, which lost 2 bases and 4 bases, there was a span of 12 bases. CDR3 DNA: TGTGCCAGCAGTTACGGTCGGGGGAATTACAATGAGCAGTTCTTC. This translates into CASSYGRGNYNEQFF.

V and J are TRBV27 and TRBJ2-7; 9 nucleotides align to TRBD1. Germline values: CDR1 MNHEY, CDR2 SMNVEV (reference sequence). V lost 5 bases to trimming and J lost 3 bases; unmatched junction nucleotides: 11. The CDR3 sequence is 16 residues long. This CDR3 reads CASSPGGQGWSYEQYF. The CDR3 coding sequence is TGTGCCAGCAGTCCGGGGGGACAGGGTTGGAGCTACGAGCAGTACTTC.

The V call is TRBV30, the J call TRBJ1-1; no clear D gene. The CDR3 covers 11 residues. In germline, CDR1 is GTSNPN, CDR2 SVGIG (reference sequence). The CDR3 bases are TGTGCTGAGGTGGTGAACACTGAAGCTTTCTTT. Amino acid sequence: CAEVVNTEAFF.

V is TRBV7-9 and J is TRBJ1-2, with TRBD1 matching over 11 bases. CDR3 length: 16 residues. From germline, CDR1 is SEHNR and CDR2 FQNEAQ (reference sequence). J was trimmed by 4 bases and V by 4 bases; bases with no gene match: 8. For the CDR3, the DNA is TGTGCCAGCAGCTCCTTCACCGGGACAGGGGGCTATGGCTACACCTTC. Its protein product is CASSSFTGTGGYGYTF.